Listed here are 10 T cell receptor beta chains from one sample, sequenced in a study of brain T cells in children with intractable seizures. Clones were read by immunoSEQ multiplex PCR, and TCRdb kept only the in-frame ones, dropping some. The profile covers roughly 2,000 clones, with 60% to 80% appearing a single time and under 30% taken by the ten largest. Sequencing was limited to surgery cases with top T cell transcript signatures in brain tissue. Sequencing was performed on resected brain tissue, taken at surgery. All receptors derive from a girl aged 2 to 9 with tuberous sclerosis and intractable seizures.

The gene calls are TRBV4-1 and TRBJ2-1, with 14 bases that match TRBD2. J gave up 3 bases and V 0 bases, and 7 bases lay outside the gene matches. The CDR3 spans 19 residues. Germline values: CDR1 MGHRA, CDR2 YSYEKL. The CDR3 loop reads CASSQDRGTSGGFYNEQFF. As DNA, the CDR3 is TGCGCCAGCAGCCAAGATCGGGGGACTAGCGGGGGTTTCTACAATGAGCAGTTCTTC.

The chain has TRBV19 and TRBJ2-6; D not resolved. The CDR3 covers 15 residues. Germline V lookup: CDR1 LNHDA, CDR2 SQIVND (reference sequence). The V gene lost 3 bases and the J gene lost 0 bases, with 6 bases spanning the gap. CDR3: CASSITASGANVLTF. In nucleotides, the CDR3 is TGTGCCAGTAGTATCACGGCCTCTGGGGCCAACGTCCTGACTTTC.

V is TRBV24-1 and J is TRBJ2-1, with D hard to call. The CDR3 runs to 13 residues. CDR1 is KGHDR and CDR2 is SFDVKD in the germline V gene. Trimming cost V 1 base and J 5 bases, with 5 bases left between them. In DNA form, the CDR3 reads TGTGCCACCAGTGATTTCTGGGACAATGAGCAGTTCTTC. It yields the protein CATSDFWDNEQFF.

The genes are TRBV2 and TRBJ2-3; 8 nucleotides line up with TRBD2. Germline V lookup: CDR1 SNHLY, CDR2 FYNNEI. The CDR3 is 15 residues long. J was trimmed by 2 bases and V by 7 bases; bases with no gene match: 8. The CDR3 region has the DNA TGTGCCAGCACCGCTAGCGGACTAGCCACAGATACGCAGTATTTT. Translating it yields CASTASGLATDTQYF.

The gene calls are TRBV6-4 and TRBJ1-2; D call uncertain. This CDR3 spans 15 amino acids. Trimming pared 8 bases from V and 4 bases from J, leaving 20 bases between. Germline V gene sequence: CDR1 MRHNA, CDR2 SNTAGT. CDR3 in DNA: TGTGCCAGCTCGCCTTCCGAGGTGTCCGGCTATGGCTACACCTTC. This encodes CASSPSEVSGYGYTF.

With respect to this clone: The junction shows a germline mismatch at one end, possibly a read error. The chain recombines TRBV29-1 with TRBJ2-3; 9 nucleotides align to TRBD1. Germline V lookup: CDR1 SQVTM, CDR2 ANQGSEA. The CDR3 totals 14 residues. The CDR3 here is CSVSGTGSIDTQYF. DNA of the CDR3: TGCAGCGTCTCCGGGACAGGGAGCATAGATACGCAGTATTTT.

This chain joins TRBV12-3 or TRBV12-4 and TRBJ1-1, with no clear D. Trimming took 2 bases from V and 5 from J, leaving 9 bases between them. CDR3 length: 13 residues. CDR3 bases: TGTGCCAGCAGTTTAAGGGTCAGGACTGAAGCTTTCTTT. Protein: CASSLRVRTEAFF.

To note about this clone: At one of its ends the junction is not consistent with the germline gene, which may arise from a read error. The CDR3 sequence is CASSQGTQNYGYTF. The CDR3 region has the DNA TGTGCCAGCAGTCAAGGTACACAGAACTATGGCTACACCTTC. This sequence joins TRBV4-2 and TRBJ1-2; D remains unclear. The CDR3 has 14 amino acids. CDR1 is LGHNA and CDR2 is YNFKEQ in the germline V gene.

The rearrangement uses TRBV7-8 and TRBJ2-1; 8 bases fit TRBD1. Germline V gives CDR1 SGHVS, CDR2 FQNEAQ. Trimming removed 4 bases from V and 8 bases from J; junction bases left unmatched: 1. This CDR3 comprises 12 residues. CDR3 sequence (DNA): TGTGCCAGCAGCTGGGGACAGGATGAGCAGTTCTTC. This translates into CASSWGQDEQFF.

As regards this clone: The sample has other DNA sequences that encode this CDR3 too. The chain links TRBV29-1 to TRBJ2-1, with a weak D call TRBD1 (6 bases). Looked up from germline, CDR1 is SQVTM and CDR2 is ANQGSEA. Trimming cost V 0 bases and J 0 bases, with 12 bases left between them. The CDR3 has 16 amino acids. CDR3 sequence reads: CSVEDGGPSSYNEQFF. Written as DNA, the CDR3 is TGCAGCGTTGAAGATGGGGGCCCGAGCTCCTACAATGAGCAGTTCTTC.